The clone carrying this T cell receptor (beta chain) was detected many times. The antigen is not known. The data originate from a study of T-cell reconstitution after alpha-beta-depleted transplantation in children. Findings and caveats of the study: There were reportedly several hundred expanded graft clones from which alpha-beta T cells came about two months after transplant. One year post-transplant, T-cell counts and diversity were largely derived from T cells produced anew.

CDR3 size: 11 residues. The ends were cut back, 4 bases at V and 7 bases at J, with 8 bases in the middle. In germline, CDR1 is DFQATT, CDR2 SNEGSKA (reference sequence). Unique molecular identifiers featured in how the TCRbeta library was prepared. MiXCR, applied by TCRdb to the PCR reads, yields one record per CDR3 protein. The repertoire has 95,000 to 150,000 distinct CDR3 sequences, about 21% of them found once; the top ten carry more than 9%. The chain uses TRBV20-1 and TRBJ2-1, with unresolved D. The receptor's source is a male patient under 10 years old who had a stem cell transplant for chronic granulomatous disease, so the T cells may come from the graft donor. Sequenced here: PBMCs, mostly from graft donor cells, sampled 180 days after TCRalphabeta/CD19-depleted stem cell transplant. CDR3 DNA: TGCAGTGCTATAGATCCGAATGAGCAGTTCTTC. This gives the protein CSAIDPNEQFF.